Below, one T cell receptor beta chain is given with its context. This sample was included in a study of blood T cell repertoires in COVID-19. Sequencing used immunoSEQ multiplex PCR; TCRdb keeps in-frame clones, though not all of them. The sample includes over 40,000 clones, about four fifths of them seen just once. Germline CDR1 SGHVS, CDR2 FQNEAQ. The trim removed 0 bases at V and 1 base at J, leaving 7 bases unmatched. The CDR3 length is 17 residues. This chain uses TRBV7-8 with TRBJ1-1, with TRBD1 matching 8 bases. Material for sequencing was peripheral blood. This TCR derives from a woman in her sixties with acute or convalescent COVID-19. CDR3 residues: CASSLANRGVGNTEAFF. Here the CDR3 DNA reads TGTGCCAGCAGCTTAGCGAACAGGGGGGTGGGGAACACTGAAGCTTTCTTT.